This TCR beta chain was captured by sequencing in a study of blood T cell repertoires in COVID-19. At the level of the study: Donors in the United States, Italy and Spain gave samples during acute or convalescent COVID-19.

TCRdb's copy holds only in-frame clones and misses some; the assay was immunoSEQ multiplex PCR. The table lists some 50,000 clones, more than 85% of them singletons. The V gene lost 5 bases and the J gene lost 5 bases, with 16 bases spanning the gap. This CDR3 contains 14 residues. Germline V lookup: CDR1 SGHAT, CDR2 FQNNGV. This TCR came from a man aged 35 to 55 with active COVID-19. The chain links TRBV11-2 to TRBJ2-7; D possibly corresponds to TRBD2 (6 bases). The material sequenced was peripheral blood. The CDR3 DNA reads TGTGCCAGCAGCCCCGCGGGGAACTCGCACGAGCAGTACTTC. Protein product: CASSPAGNSHEQYF.